The rows below give T cell receptor beta chains drawn from one sample of a study of tumor and adjacent non-tumor tissue in lung cancer. Using its own MiXCR run on the multiplex PCR reads, TCRdb lists one record per CDR3 protein. Among 90,000 to 100,000 distinct CDR3 sequences listed, less than 85% were seen once. Sequencing used distant non-tumor lung tissue. Receptors were obtained from a man aged 55-75 years with small cell lung cancer. The CDR3 runs from the conserved cysteine through the conserved F or W. The D gene is left open where the match is weak. Not every row has a clone size; where given, it reads once, few, many or a size class.

abundance,v_gene,d_gene,j_gene,CDR3aa,CDR3nt
-,TRBV6-5,TRBD2,TRBJ2-1,CASCYPGGRNDQFF,TGTGCCAGCTGTTACCCGGGAGGGAGGAATGACCAGTTCTTC
many,TRBV6-5,-,TRBJ2-3,CASTFGDTQYF,TGTGCCAGCACGTTCGGCGATACGCAGTATTTT
-,TRBV4-1,TRBD2,TRBJ2-1,CAISLRGSGTLMEQFF,TGCGCCATCAGCCTTCGTGGTAGCGGGACCTTGATGGAGCAGTTCTTC
-,TRBV6-6,TRBD1,TRBJ1-5,CASSSRQGVNRNQPQHF,TGTGCCAGCAGCTCCCGACAGGGAGTGAATCGCAATCAGCCCCAGCATTTT
-,TRBV5-1,-,TRBJ1-4,CANNHSARNEKLFF,TGCGCCAATAACCACTCTGCTAGAAATGAAAAACTGTTTTTT
-,TRBV5-4,-,TRBJ2-5,CANSLELGETQYF,TGTGCCAACAGCTTGGAGTTGGGGGAGACCCAGTACTTC
-,TRBV11-2,TRBD1,TRBJ2-1,CVSSLEGFATGCYKAEQFF,TGTGTCAGCAGCTTAGAGGGGTTTGCGACAGGGTGCTATAAGGCTGAGCAGTTCTTC
-,TRBV7-9,TRBD2,TRBJ2-7,CAKSSTSGSLDEQYF,TGTGCCAAGAGCTCGACTAGCGGGAGTTTGGACGAGCAGTACTTC
few,TRBV10-2,-,TRBJ2-5,CASSDFLGETQYF,TGCGCCAGTAGTGATTTCTTGGGAGAGACCCAGTACTTC
-,TRBV6-6,TRBD2,TRBJ2-2,CASCYSGRDTRELFF,TGTGCCAGCTGTTATAGCGGGAGGGACACCCGGGAGCTGTTTTTC
few,TRBV5-1,TRBD2,TRBJ2-1,CASAPTSDKSNEQFF,TGCGCCAGCGCGCCTACTAGCGATAAGAGTAATGAGCAGTTCTTC
many,TRBV30,-,TRBJ1-1,CAWSVSFASEAFF,TGTGCCTGGAGTGTAAGTTTTGCCAGTGAAGCTTTCTTT
many,TRBV11-2,-,TRBJ2-3,CASSLDRGDTQYF,TGTGCCAGCAGCTTAGACAGGGGAGATACGCAGTATTTT
-,TRBV12-3/TRBV12-4,-,TRBJ2-7,CTSSLTSTYEQYF,TGTACCAGCAGTTTAACAAGCACCTACGAGCAGTACTTC
-,TRBV11-2,-,TRBJ2-7,CVSSLGVTYEQYF,TGTGTCAGTAGCTTAGGGGTGACCTACGAGCAGTACTTC
-,TRBV6-1,-,TRBJ1-6,CASSVSSQVNNSPLHF,TGTGCCAGCAGCGTCAGTAGTCAGGTTAATAATTCACCCCTCCACTTT
once,TRBV4-1,-,TRBJ2-7,CASSQVGDEQYF,TGCGCCAGCAGCCAGGTGGGAGATGAGCAGTACTTC
few,TRBV4-1,TRBD2,TRBJ2-7,CTSSQDVASGTYEQYF,TGCACCAGCAGCCAAGATGTGGCTAGCGGTACGTACGAGCAGTACTTC
many,TRBV4-2,TRBD1,TRBJ2-1,CASSPGTDYNEQFF,TGTGCCAGCAGCCCCGGGACAGATTACAATGAGCAGTTCTTC
-,TRBV6-1,TRBD2,TRBJ2-1,CTSMFSGSRNEQVF,TGTACCAGCATGTTTAGCGGGAGTAGGAATGAGCAGGTCTTC